Following are 5 T cell receptor beta chains from one sample sequenced in a study of blood T cell repertoires in COVID-19. TCRdb's copy holds only in-frame clones and misses some; the assay was immunoSEQ multiplex PCR. Of 200,000 to 300,000 clones detected, approximately 85% appear once; the ten largest clones hold about 4.5%. Input material: peripheral blood. The receptors were gathered from a woman aged 70-85 years with acute or convalescent COVID-19.

This chain links TRBV5-1 with TRBJ2-5; D is possibly TRBD1 (6 bases). This CDR3 spans 14 amino acids. The V end was cut by 0 bases, the J end by 5 bases, with 11 bases between. The germline gives CDR1 SGHRS, CDR2 YFSETQ. CDR3 sequence: CASSLVGRGETQYF. CDR3 in DNA: TGCGCCAGCAGCTTGGTGGGAAGGGGGGAGACCCAGTACTTC.

This clone has more than one count but fewer than ten. The rearrangement uses TRBV7-2 and TRBJ2-7; 12 bases agree with TRBD2. Trimming at V came to 4 bases and at J to 7 bases, leaving 11 bases not matched to a gene. This CDR3 has 16 residues. Per the germline V gene, CDR1 is SGHTA and CDR2 is FQGNSA. The CDR3 sequence is CASSSRTSGGLREQYF. DNA of the CDR3: TGTGCCAGCAGCTCACGTACTAGCGGGGGGCTACGGGAGCAGTACTTC.

The chain links TRBV10-3 to TRBJ1-1; D possibly corresponds to TRBD1 (6 bases). Germline CDR1 and CDR2: ENHRY and SYGVKD. Trimming left V 11 bases short and J 10 bases short, with 17 bases between. This CDR3 has 11 amino acids. Here the CDR3 reads CAVQGNEVAFF. In nucleotides, the CDR3 is TGTGCCGTACAGGGAAATGAAGTAGCTTTCTTT.

The sample holds many counts of this clone. CDR3 nucleotide sequence: TGTGCCAGCAGGTTACAGGGAGGTGGCGGAAACACCATATATTTT. Protein: CASRLQGGGGNTIYF. This chain links TRBV13 with TRBJ1-3, with D perhaps matching TRBD1 (6 bases). The CDR3 length is 15 residues. Germline-derived CDR1 and CDR2 are PRHDT and FYEKMQ (reference sequence). V was clipped by 6 bases and J by 4 bases, with 16 bases between them.

The DNA of the CDR3 is TGTGCCAGCAGCTTACACGTTACTCCCGAAGCTTTCTTT. It codes for CASSLHVTPEAFF. This sequence joins TRBV28 and TRBJ1-1; the D is unclear. CDR1 MDHEN and CDR2 SYDVKM come from the germline V gene. V lost 6 bases to trimming and J lost 8 bases, with 16 bases between them. CDR3 length: 13 residues.